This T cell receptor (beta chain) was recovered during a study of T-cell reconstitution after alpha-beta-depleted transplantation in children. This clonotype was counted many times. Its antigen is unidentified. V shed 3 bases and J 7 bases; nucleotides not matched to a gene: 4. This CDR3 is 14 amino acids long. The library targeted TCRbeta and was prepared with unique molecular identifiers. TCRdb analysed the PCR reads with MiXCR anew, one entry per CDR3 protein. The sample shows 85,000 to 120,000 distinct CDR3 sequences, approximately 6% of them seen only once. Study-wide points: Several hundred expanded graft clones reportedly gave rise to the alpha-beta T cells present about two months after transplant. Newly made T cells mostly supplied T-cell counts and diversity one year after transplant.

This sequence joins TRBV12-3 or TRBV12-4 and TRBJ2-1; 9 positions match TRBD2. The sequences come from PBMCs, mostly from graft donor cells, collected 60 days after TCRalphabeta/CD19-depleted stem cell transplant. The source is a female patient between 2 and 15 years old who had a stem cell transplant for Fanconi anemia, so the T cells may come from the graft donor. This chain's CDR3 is CASSLREGTNEQFF. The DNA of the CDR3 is TGTGCCAGCAGTTTGCGGGAGGGCACGAATGAGCAGTTCTTC.